This T cell receptor (beta chain) was obtained from a study of beta chain features in type 1 diabetes. As for the study in general: Cell yields, age and gender were similar between patients and healthy donors. All samples yielded some 110 million examined sorted cells. The study's findings and limits: It was among patients, rather than healthy donors, that naive, central memory and Treg TCRB repertoires appeared more similar.

This clone was seen more than once but under ten times. Its antigen is still unknown. V gave up 5 bases and J gave up 1 base, with 9 bases separating them. The germline V gene has CDR1 SGHTA and CDR2 FQGNSA. CDR3 length equals 14 residues. Expressed TCRB transcripts were sequenced because the isolated RNA had all been reverse transcribed beforehand. Data came from immunoSEQ multiplex PCR; TCRdb stores just in-frame clones and leaves some out. The sample shows under 250,000 clones, about a tenth of them seen only once. This sequence joins TRBV7-2 and TRBJ2-1; no reliable D call. The sample taken for sequencing was central memory CD4+ T cells from blood. The origin of this receptor is a man aged 18 to 29 in good health. The CDR3 DNA sequence: TGTGCCAGCAGCCCTGCTTGGTCCTACAATGAGCAGTTCTTC. This encodes CASSPAWSYNEQFF.